The table lists the clone carrying this T cell receptor beta chain with a few counts. The antigen remains undetermined. The data stem from a study of blood T cells in healthy people across ages. Every sample gave at least 6 micrograms of total RNA when it was extracted. A J-beta primer mix and a sample-barcoded 5' primer were used in a second PCR of roughly 6 to 12 cycles. Each CDR3 protein gets one entry after TCRdb re-called the 5' RACE reads with MiXCR. The sample holds approximately 760,000 distinct CDR3 sequences, 20% to 25% seen once. Germline V CDR1 and CDR2: SGHRS, YFSETQ. The CDR3 has 17 residues. Study-wide points: Age showed a roughly linear inverse relationship with TCR beta diversity per million T cells.

These data were likewise used in another study, on T cells of mothers and their children. As reported in that work: A few healthy Caucasian mothers and their six children donated. It was related mother-child pairs that showed slightly higher overlap than unrelated pairs, without reaching significance.

The material sequenced was blood. This chain connects TRBV5-1 to TRBJ2-5; TRBD2 matches 13 bases. Gene TRBJ2-1 matches the end of the DNA better, so the J call may be wrong. The source is a boy aged 10-17 years in good health. CDR3 region: CASSPTVLAGGYNEQFF. CDR3 sequence (DNA): TGCGCCAGCAGCCCGACAGTACTAGCGGGAGGGTACAATGAGCAGTTCTTC.